Listed here are 31 T cell receptor beta chains from one sample, sequenced in a study of cytomegalovirus exposure and HLA in healthy donors. Both 60 Vbeta primers and 13 Jbeta primers went into the PCR. Sequencing used immunoSEQ multiplex PCR; TCRdb keeps in-frame clones, though not all of them. The sample has around 150,000 clones, 61% seen once. The sample taken for sequencing was PBMCs. These receptors all come from a male donor in good health and CMV-seronegative.

The chain carries TRBV18 and TRBJ1-1; a weak D match, TRBD1 (5 bases). Germline V lookup: CDR1 KGHSH, CDR2 LQKENI. With 5 bases removed from V and 0 bases from J, the gap between germline ends came to 10 bases. This CDR3 comprises 14 residues. The CDR3 bases are TGTGCCAGCTCAATCTCGACAGTGAACACTGAAGCTTTCTTT. Translating gives CASSISTVNTEAFF.

V and J are TRBV7-3 and TRBJ2-7; 7 bases line up with TRBD2. The J segment lost 2 bases and the V segment lost 1 base, leaving 5 bases of the junction unmatched. CDR3 length: 15 residues. Germline CDR1 SGHTA, CDR2 FQGTGA. CDR3 in amino acids: CASSLRAGETYEQYF. Here the CDR3 DNA reads TGTGCCAGCAGCTTAAGGGCGGGGGAGACCTACGAGCAGTACTTC.

This chain joins TRBV2 and TRBJ1-6, with D perhaps TRBD1 (6 bases). CDR3 length: 13 amino acids. Germline CDR1 is SNHLY and CDR2 is FYNNEI. Trimming stripped 8 bases from V and 3 bases from J, with 8 bases between. CDR3 DNA: TGTGCCAGCGGACAGATCTATAATTCACCCCTCCACTTT. As protein: CASGQIYNSPLHF.

The chain carries TRBV29-1 and TRBJ2-2; no clear D gene. Germline V gene data show CDR1 as SQVTM and CDR2 as ANQGSEA. Trimming cost V 4 bases and J 4 bases, with 10 bases left between them. This CDR3 contains 13 residues. The CDR3 DNA follows: TGCAGCGTTGGAGTAGTCTTCACCGGGGAGCTGTTTTTT. Translated: CSVGVVFTGELFF.

The genes are TRBV11-2 and TRBJ2-7; weak D call: TRBD1 (6 bases). The V gene lost 8 bases and the J gene lost 5 bases, with 16 bases spanning the gap. The germline CDR1 and CDR2 sequences are SGHAT and FQNNGV. CDR3 size: 13 residues. The DNA of the CDR3 is TGTGCCAGCGGACGATACAGGGCCCACGAGCAGTACTTC. As protein: CASGRYRAHEQYF.

The V and J genes are TRBV2 and TRBJ1-4; D may be TRBD1 (5 bases). Germline V gives CDR1 SNHLY, CDR2 FYNNEI. The germline V and J ends were trimmed by 4 bases and 8 bases, with 14 bases remaining between them. This CDR3 is built from 14 residues. CDR3 sequence (DNA): TGTGCCAGCAGTGGACAGCTGGGACTGGAAAAACTGTTTTTT. The encoded protein is CASSGQLGLEKLFF.

This chain joins TRBV7-9 and TRBJ1-6, with TRBD1 matching over 7 bases. The CDR3 is 17 amino acids. CDR1 is SEHNR, CDR2 FQNEAQ, per germline (reference sequence). Trimming at V came to 5 bases and at J to 0 bases, leaving 7 bases not matched to a gene. The CDR3 here is CASSPWTGSSYNSPLHF. The DNA of the CDR3 is TGTGCCAGCAGCCCATGGACAGGAAGCTCCTATAATTCACCCCTCCACTTT.

J is TRBJ1-2 and V is TRBV5-1; TRBD1 matches 7 bases. Germline V gene lookup returns CDR1 SGHRS and CDR2 YFSETQ. The V and J ends lost 4 bases and 1 base, in that order; junction bases with no gene match: 7. CDR3 size: 15 residues. The CDR3 sequence is CASSPGTEINYGYTF. The CDR3 nucleotides are TGCGCCAGCAGCCCGGGGACAGAAATTAACTATGGCTACACCTTC.

This chain links TRBV10-1 with TRBJ2-7, with 7 nucleotides matching TRBD1. CDR1 is WNHNN and CDR2 is SYGVQD in the germline V gene (reference sequence). This CDR3 is built from 14 residues. The junction had 3 bases not matched to a gene; V was cut back by 2 bases and J by 2 bases. The CDR3 coding sequence is TGCGCCAGCAGTGAGACAGGGGCAACCTACGAGCAGTACTTC. Its translation is CASSETGATYEQYF.

This clone has a handful of counts. The chain joins TRBV30 to TRBJ2-5; no clear D gene. There are 13 residues in the CDR3. From germline, CDR1 is GTSNPN and CDR2 SVGIG (reference sequence). Trimming removed 4 bases from V and 4 bases from J, with 13 bases in between. The CDR3 loop reads CAWTRRLRETQYF. The CDR3 region has the DNA TGTGCCTGGACCCGCCGCCTCAGAGAGACCCAGTACTTC. The full variable domain, its missing parts supplied by reference TRBV30 and TRBJ2-5, is SQTIHQWPATLVQPVGSPLSLECTVEGTSNPNLYWYRQAAGRGLQLLFYSVGIGQISSEVPQNLSASRPQDRQFILSSKKLLLSDSGFYLCAWTRRLRETQYFGPGTRLLVL.

The chain has TRBV5-1 and TRBJ2-7; D remains ambiguous. CDR3 length equals 14 residues. Germline V gene lookup returns CDR1 SGHRS and CDR2 YFSETQ. V lost 0 bases, J lost 0 bases, and 7 bases lay in between. CDR3 in amino acids: CASSLGQSSYEQYF. In DNA form, the CDR3 reads TGCGCCAGCAGCTTGGGACAAAGCTCCTACGAGCAGTACTTC.

The chain links TRBV6-5 to TRBJ1-4; D perhaps matches TRBD1 (5 bases). V was trimmed by 0 bases and J by 3 bases, leaving 8 bases between them. Germline V CDR1 and CDR2: MNHEY, SVGAGI. The CDR3 length is 15 residues. The CDR3 region has the DNA TGTGCCAGCAGTTACTCTGCGGGGGCTAATGAAAAACTGTTTTTT. Amino acids: CASSYSAGANEKLFF.

This chain uses TRBV9 with TRBJ2-2, with D tentatively TRBD2 (7 bases). CDR1 SGDLS and CDR2 YYNGEE come from the germline V gene. V lost 3 bases and J 0 bases, leaving 15 bases between the germline ends. This CDR3 has 17 amino acids. The CDR3 is CASSEQPGGTNTGELFF. As DNA, the CDR3 is TGTGCCAGCAGCGAACAGCCGGGGGGCACGAACACCGGGGAGCTGTTTTTT.

In regard to this clone: Sequence at one end of the junction differs from germline and may be a read error. The CDR3 bases are TGTGCCCGCTCGCTCCGACAGGGGCCTGATAATTCACCCCTCCACTTT. Translation gives CARSLRQGPDNSPLHF. The chain couples TRBV18 to TRBJ1-6; TRBD1 aligns across 8 bases. The length of the CDR3 is 16 residues. CDR1 is KGHSH, CDR2 LQKENI, per germline.

The genes are TRBV25-1 and TRBJ2-7, with unresolved D. CDR1 and CDR2 (germline): MGHDK, SYGVNS. This CDR3 has 18 amino acids. V lost 1 base and J 2 bases, leaving 21 bases between the germline ends. The CDR3 is CASSEFFSGASPTYEQYF. CDR3 coding DNA: TGTGCCAGCAGTGAATTTTTCTCAGGCGCCTCACCAACCTACGAGCAGTACTTC.

The V call is TRBV6-5, the J call TRBJ2-7; a possible D gene is TRBD2 (6 bases). This CDR3 comprises 11 residues. The germline CDR1 and CDR2 sequences are MNHEY and SVGAGI. Trimming stripped 6 bases from V and 8 bases from J, with 11 bases between. For the CDR3, the DNA is TGTGCCAGCAGCTCCGGGGGAAAGCAGTACTTC. This encodes CASSSGGKQYF.

The V gene is TRBV7-9, the J gene TRBJ1-5; D gene unclear. V lost 1 base, J lost 1 base, and 8 bases lay in between. The CDR3 length is 15 residues. Germline assignment: CDR1 SEHNR and CDR2 FQNEAQ (reference sequence). CDR3 nucleotides: TGTGCCAGCAGCTTAGAGGGAGCGAGCAATCAGCCCCAGCATTTT. This encodes CASSLEGASNQPQHF. The full variable domain, its missing parts supplied by reference TRBV7-9 and TRBJ1-5, is DTGVSQNPRHKITKRGQNVTFRCDPISEHNRLYWYRQTLGQGPEFLTYFQNEAQLEKSRLLSDRFSAERPKGSFSTLEIQRTEQGDSAMYLCASSLEGASNQPQHFGDGTRLSIL.

V is TRBV21-1 and J is TRBJ2-5; the table's D call TRBD2 went unverified against the DNA. TRBV21-1 is a pseudogene. CDR3 length equals 17 residues. The CDR3 bases are TGTGCCAGCAGCAGTCGGGGTTGGACCGGGAGGGTGGAGACCCAGTACTTC. Residues: CASSSRGWTGRVETQYF.

The genes are TRBV9 and TRBJ2-1, with D possibly TRBD1 on 6 matching bases. V lost 4 bases and J 2 bases, leaving 16 bases between the germline ends. Looked up from germline, CDR1 is SGDLS and CDR2 is YYNGEE. CDR3 length: 16 amino acids. The CDR3 DNA is TGTGCCAGCAGCTGGACAGAAGAGGACCCCTACAATGAGCAGTTCTTC. Translation gives CASSWTEEDPYNEQFF.

V gene TRBV7-3 combines with J gene TRBJ1-6, with 8 bases identical to TRBD1. Germline trimming cut 5 bases from V and 10 bases from J; bases unmatched to any gene: 7. This CDR3 contains 14 residues. The germline V gene encodes CDR1 SGHTA and CDR2 FQGTGA. CDR3 coding DNA: TGTGCCAGCAGCCCCACAGGGGGTAACTCACCCCTCCACTTT. Translating it yields CASSPTGGNSPLHF.

The J gene is TRBJ1-5, the V gene TRBV30; maybe TRBD1 (5 bases). V was pared by 0 bases and J by 7 bases, with 10 bases between. The length of the CDR3 is 13 residues. Looked up from germline, CDR1 is GTSNPN and CDR2 is SVGIG (reference sequence). The CDR3 region is CAWSVQARQPQHF. For the CDR3, the DNA is TGTGCCTGGAGTGTACAGGCACGCCAGCCCCAGCATTTT.

V and J are TRBV6-1 and TRBJ2-1; TRBD2 matches at 9 bases. Germline lookup yields CDR1 MNHNS and CDR2 SASEGT. The CDR3 spans 16 residues. Trimming at V came to 4 bases and at J to 6 bases, leaving 10 bases not matched to a gene. The CDR3 sequence: CASSVDRAGGGNEQFF. The CDR3 DNA sequence: TGTGCCAGCAGTGTTGACAGGGCGGGAGGGGGCAATGAGCAGTTCTTC.

The chain is built from TRBV14 and TRBJ2-7; possibly TRBD1 for D (6 bases). Trimming removed 4 bases at V and 4 bases at J, with 14 bases between. Germline CDR1 and CDR2: SGHDN and FVKESK. This CDR3 has 14 residues. The CDR3 here is CASSLSTGFYEQYF. CDR3 in DNA: TGTGCCAGCAGCCTTTCGACAGGTTTTTACGAGCAGTACTTC.

This clone turned up a few times. V is TRBV13 and J is TRBJ1-2, with D possibly matching TRBD1 (6 bases). Germline V gene data show CDR1 as PRHDT and CDR2 as FYEKMQ (reference sequence). The V gene lost 0 bases and the J gene lost 4 bases, with 12 bases spanning the gap. This CDR3 spans 15 amino acids. In DNA form, the CDR3 reads TGTGCCAGCAGCTTAGGCTATGGACAGCCCTATGGCTACACCTTC. Protein sequence: CASSLGYGQPYGYTF.

The genes are TRBV15 and TRBJ1-5; a possible D gene is TRBD1 (5 bases). Trimming shortened V by 1 base and J by 0 bases, and 10 bases separated the two germline ends. Germline V gene lookup returns CDR1 LNHNV and CDR2 YYDKDF (reference sequence). This CDR3 has 16 residues. Here the CDR3 reads CATSRAGHLSNQPQHF. CDR3 DNA sequence: TGTGCCACCAGCAGAGCCGGACACCTTAGCAATCAGCCCCAGCATTTT. Full variable domain (remainder filled in from reference TRBV15 and TRBJ1-5): DAMVIQNPRYQVTQFGKPVTLSCSQTLNHNVMYWYQQKSSQAPKLLFHYYDKDFNNEADTPDNFQSRRPNTSFCFLDIRSPGLGDTAMYLCATSRAGHLSNQPQHFGDGTRLSIL.

CDR3 sequence (DNA): TGTGCCAGCAGTCCACCTGGGCCAGCCCACGAGCAGTACTTC. Translating it yields CASSPPGPAHEQYF. The chain has TRBV6-5 and TRBJ2-7; D gene uncertain. This CDR3 has 14 residues. Germline V gene sequence: CDR1 MNHEY, CDR2 SVGAGI. The V gene lost 5 bases and the J gene lost 5 bases, with 16 bases spanning the gap.

The chain couples TRBV5-1 to TRBJ1-4; unclear D gene. V shed 4 bases and J shed 3 bases, with 13 bases lying between them. The CDR3 runs to 15 residues. Germline V CDR1 and CDR2: SGHRS, YFSETQ. The CDR3 protein is CASSISQASNEKLFF. CDR3 DNA: TGCGCCAGCAGCATATCCCAGGCTTCTAATGAAAAACTGTTTTTT.

Here the CDR3 reads CAWTVSMNTEAFF. Here the CDR3 DNA reads TGTGCCTGGACTGTCTCTATGAACACTGAAGCTTTCTTT. The chain carries TRBV30 and TRBJ1-1, with D unresolved. The V gene lost 4 bases and the J gene lost 0 bases, with 9 bases spanning the gap. The CDR3 totals 13 residues. The germline gives CDR1 GTSNPN, CDR2 SVGIG (reference sequence).

This sequence joins TRBV28 and TRBJ2-1; D may be TRBD2 (5 bases). The CDR3 consists of 14 residues. Germline CDR1 MDHEN, CDR2 SYDVKM. The ends were cut back, 3 bases at V and 3 bases at J, with 9 bases in the middle. CDR3 nucleotides: TGTGCCAGCAGTTTTCGGGGAGTCTACAATGAGCAGTTCTTC. This gives the protein CASSFRGVYNEQFF.

The genes are TRBV28 and TRBJ1-4, with D perhaps matching TRBD1 (6 bases). The CDR3 contains 14 residues. V lost 5 bases and J lost 10, with 17 bases in between. Per the germline V gene, CDR1 is MDHEN and CDR2 is SYDVKM. In nucleotides, the CDR3 is TGTGCCAGCAGTCAGGGACATCGAGTCGGAAAACTGTTTTTT. It specifies CASSQGHRVGKLFF.

The CDR3 spells CASSSSGTEIYPRYEQYF. CDR3 sequence (DNA): TGTGCCAGCAGCTCGTCAGGGACAGAAATCTATCCCCGTTACGAGCAGTACTTC. The chain is built from TRBV11-2 and TRBJ2-7; TRBD1 aligns across 7 bases. The CDR3 loop spans 18 amino acids. Germline CDR1 is SGHAT and CDR2 is FQNNGV. After removal of 4 bases from V and 4 bases from J, the junction contained 19 bases not matched to a gene.